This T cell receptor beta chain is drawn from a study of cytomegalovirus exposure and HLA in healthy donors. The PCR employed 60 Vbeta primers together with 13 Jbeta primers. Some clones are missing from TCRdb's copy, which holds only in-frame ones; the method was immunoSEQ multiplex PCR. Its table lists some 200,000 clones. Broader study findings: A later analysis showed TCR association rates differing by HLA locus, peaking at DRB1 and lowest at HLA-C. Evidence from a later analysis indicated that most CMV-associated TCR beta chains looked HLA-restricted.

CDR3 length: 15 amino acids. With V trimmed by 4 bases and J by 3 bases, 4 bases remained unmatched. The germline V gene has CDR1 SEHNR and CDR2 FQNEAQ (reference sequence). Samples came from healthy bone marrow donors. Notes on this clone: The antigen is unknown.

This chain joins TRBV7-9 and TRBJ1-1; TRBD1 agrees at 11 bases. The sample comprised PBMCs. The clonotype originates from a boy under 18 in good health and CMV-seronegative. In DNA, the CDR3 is TGTGCCAGCAGCTCTCCGGGACAGGGGGACACTGAAGCTTTCTTT. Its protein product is CASSSPGQGDTEAFF.